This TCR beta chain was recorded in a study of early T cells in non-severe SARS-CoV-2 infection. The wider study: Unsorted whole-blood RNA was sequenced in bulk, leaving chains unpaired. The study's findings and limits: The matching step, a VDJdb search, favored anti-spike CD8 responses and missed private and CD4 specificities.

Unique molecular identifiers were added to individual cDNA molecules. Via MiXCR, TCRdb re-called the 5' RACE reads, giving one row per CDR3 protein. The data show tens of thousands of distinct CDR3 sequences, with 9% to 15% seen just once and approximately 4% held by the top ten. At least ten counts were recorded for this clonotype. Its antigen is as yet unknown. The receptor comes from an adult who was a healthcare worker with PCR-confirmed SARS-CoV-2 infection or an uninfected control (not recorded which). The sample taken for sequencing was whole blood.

The CDR3 coding sequence is TGTGCCAGCAGTTTTGGCGGGAGGGCCTCTAACGGGGAGCTGTTTTTT. This gives the protein CASSFGGRASNGELFF. V is TRBV28 and J is TRBJ2-2, with TRBD2 matching 9 bases. Germline V gene data show CDR1 as MDHEN and CDR2 as SYDVKM. CDR3 length equals 16 residues. J lost 7 bases, V lost 3 bases, and 9 bases had no gene match.